This note documents a single TCR beta chain sequence. The antigen it recognizes is unknown. Per-nucleotide qualities are absent, and no much larger clonotype sits a single base away. The time point label, as the study defines it: about 28 days (+/-7) after the second vaccine dose. AZD1222 recipients whose second dose came at about 4 weeks and those whose second dose came at about 12 weeks were combined into one group, since spike-specific TCR depth and breadth did not differ between the two schedules. Vaccinee samples came from UK trials COV001 and COV002, including a single-blind randomized controlled phase 2/3 trial of AZD1222 (ChAdOx1 nCoV-19) in healthy adults. Trial participant PBMC samples were collected at day 0 and day 28 after the second dose for TCRbeta chain sequencing. This entry comes from a study of T cell responses to AZD1222 COVID-19 vaccine (dated by TCRdb to about 2021). In terms of the full investigation: TCR sequencing covered 230 or so trial participants: some 210 given two doses of AZD1222 and 26 given two doses of MenACWY control vaccine. Trial participants were enrolled into age subgroups of 18-55, 56-69 and 70-plus years, which contained roughly 150, 30 and 60 TCR-sequenced participants, respectively. The paper's findings and limits, for the study overall: Only five to seven AZD1222 recipients were SARS-CoV-2 seropositive at baseline, limiting conclusions about previously exposed vaccinees. In the small 56-69-year group, the increase in depth fell short of significance, most likely because of low power. Because no samples from the day 14 peak response were available, repertoires could be characterized only after the peak T cell response. The vaccine-associated CD4 TCRs covered the entire spike protein, and the dominant responses fell in regions 160-218 and 743-854. Reportedly, almost half of the unique spike-specific TCRs recognized epitopes lying outside the regions that are mutated in the B.1.351 and B.1.1.7 variants. Participants were mostly white British and included more females than males, and it was suggested by the authors that clonal diversity may have been underestimated. After two AZD1222 doses, both the breadth and the depth of spike-specific TCRs were significantly higher than at day 0 and than in MenACWY recipients.

The CDR3 spans 14 residues, from the cysteine through the phenylalanine. The entry retains the CDR3 DNA only, 42 bases that are in frame from base 1. The germline V gene encodes CDR1 SGHRS and CDR2 YFSETQ. V and J lose 7 bases and 0 bases, and a span of 14 bases separates them. The CDR3 regions of human TCRbeta chains were subjected to immunosequencing. Concerning the study's data processing: TCRs in the repertoires were matched against a reference library of SARS-CoV-2-specific TCRs that had been generated with the MIRA antigen-specificity platform. Breadth was defined as the fraction of unique TCRs that were SARS-CoV-2-associated. Depth was defined as the fraction of total T cells that were SARS-CoV-2-associated. Using the MIRA data, every spike-specific TCR was mapped to the spike region that the TCR reacted to and assigned to either a CD4 or a CD8 class. Log10-transformed breadth and depth values were compared by one-way ANOVA with Sidak's multiple comparisons tests. The table was pulled from immuneACCESS by TCRdb, which kept in-frame rearrangements only. Such tables lose some clones; where checked, under half of the loss comes from unresolved V genes, and the rest has no known cause. Clonal size and the V and J genes are those of that table, whereas D and trimming came from the DNA. The sample includes over 130,000 clones, with around 92% observed a single time. The top ten clonotypes cover 3% to 4.5% of the sample.

The sequencing used peripheral blood, collected 28 days after the second AZD1222 dose. This sequence uses TRBV5-1 and TRBJ2-7; a tentative D call is TRBD2 (5 bases match). The sequence was obtained from an adult who received the AZD1222 COVID-19 vaccine. The sequenced DNA is TGCGCCAGCGCCCCGGGCCGGGACTCCTACGAGCAGTACTTC. This gives the protein CASAPGRDSYEQYF.